The subject of this entry is one T cell receptor beta chain. Sequencing was performed with immunoSEQ multiplex PCR; in TCRdb, only in-frame clones are kept and a portion is missing. The sample has around 17,000 clones, 65% to 75% seen once. Cohort: HPV-negative, locally advanced oral cavity squamous cell carcinoma patients. This entry comes from a study of neoadjuvant anti-PD-1 for oral cavity cancer. On the study more broadly: Before surgery, most patients got three to four biweekly 3 mg/kg nivolumab doses. Patients without progression received a fourth nivolumab dose around day 43, then surgical resection on days 50-56.

The CDR3 runs to 12 residues. CDR1 is SQVTM, CDR2 ANQGSEA, per germline. Trimming took off 7 bases at V and 4 bases at J, with 12 bases between the two ends. The sequencing used PBMCs, collected before nivolumab (anti-PD-1) treatment. The chain joins TRBV29-1 to TRBJ2-3, with D possibly being TRBD1 (6 bases). This TCR was recovered from a person between 35 and 79 years old with oral cavity squamous cell carcinoma. The CDR3 sequence: CSGRTDSDTQYF. CDR3 nucleotides: TGCAGCGGGAGGACAGATTCAGATACGCAGTATTTT.